The text below deals with one T cell receptor (beta chain). This sample was included in a study of blood T cell repertoires in COVID-19. Study-wide context: The cDNA or gDNA used as material had been derived from T cells, B-cell-depleted T cells, or PBMCs.

V dropped 10 bases and J dropped 2 bases, with 16 bases sitting between them. CDR1 is SGDLS and CDR2 is YYNGEE in the germline V gene. CDR3 length equals 13 residues. Repertoires were generated with immunoSEQ multiplex PCR, while TCRdb's copy carries only in-frame clones and drops some. Altogether about 230,000 clones are present, roughly four fifths being singletons, with the ten largest covering approximately 4.8%. This sequence was found in a man in his fifties with active or convalescent COVID-19. The chain links TRBV9 to TRBJ2-7, with D perhaps TRBD1 (6 bases). The material sequenced was peripheral blood. The DNA of the CDR3 is TGTGCCGCGTATAGGACAGACCCCTACGAGCAGTACTTC. Protein product: CAAYRTDPYEQYF. Full variable domain (missing parts from reference TRBV9 and TRBJ2-7): DSGVTQTPKHLITATGQRVTLRCSPRSGDLSVYWYQQSLDQGLQFLIQYYNGEERAKGNILERFSAQQFPDLHSELNLSSLELGDSALYFCAAYRTDPYEQYFGPGTRLTVT.